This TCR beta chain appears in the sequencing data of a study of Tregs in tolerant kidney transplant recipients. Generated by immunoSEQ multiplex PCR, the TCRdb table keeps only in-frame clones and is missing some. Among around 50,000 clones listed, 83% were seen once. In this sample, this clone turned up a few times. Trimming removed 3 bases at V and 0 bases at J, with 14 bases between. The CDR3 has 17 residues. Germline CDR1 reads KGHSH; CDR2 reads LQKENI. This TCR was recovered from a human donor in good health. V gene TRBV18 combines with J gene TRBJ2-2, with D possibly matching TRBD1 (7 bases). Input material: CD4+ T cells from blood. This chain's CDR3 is CASSPFTGDSNTGELFF. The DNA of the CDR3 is TGTGCCAGCTCACCTTTCACAGGGGACTCGAACACCGGGGAGCTGTTTTTT.